The clone carrying this T cell receptor beta chain was counted ten times or more. The antigen remains unidentified. The germline V gene has CDR1 SEHNR and CDR2 FQNEAQ (reference sequence). The CDR3 spans 16 residues. V lost 1 base and J 2 bases, leaving 13 bases between the germline ends. This sample is part of a study of CD8 T cells in ankylosing spondylitis. Study results and limitations: The study identified a TCR beta motif of under 10 highly homologous variants that appeared characteristic of ankylosing spondylitis blood. The authors reported significant enrichment of disease-linked clones in matched ankylosing spondylitis synovial fluid.

Preparation of TCR beta libraries was done by quantitative 5'-RACE with molecular barcodes. TCRdb re-called the 5' RACE reads with MiXCR, one entry per CDR3 protein. The profile shows tens of thousands of distinct CDR3 sequences, 27% of them singletons. This sequence was found in a male donor with ankylosing spondylitis or in good health (not recorded which). The sequenced material came from blood, either unsorted or a sorted T cell fraction (not recorded which). V usage is TRBV7-9 and J usage is TRBJ2-3; perhaps TRBD2 as D (6 bases). CDR3 in DNA: TGTGCCAGCAGCTTAGGTGCCGGACTATTCACAGATACGCAGTATTTT. Protein sequence: CASSLGAGLFTDTQYF.